One sample yielded the 17 T cell receptor beta chains listed below, sequenced in a study of coeliac disease. Assay: immunoSEQ multiplex PCR; the TCRdb copy retains only in-frame clones and omits some. The table lists several thousand clones, around 73% of them singletons, with about 6% in the top ten. Sequenced material: lamina propria lymphocytes from the gut. The receptors were sampled from a man in his thirties or forties with celiac disease.

This clone turned up a few times. The chain carries TRBV7-2 and TRBJ2-3; D is unclear. V was shortened by 0 bases and J by 5 bases, with 15 bases between the two germline ends. CDR1 and CDR2 (germline): SGHTA, FQGNSA. This CDR3 region has 16 residues. As DNA, the CDR3 is TGTGCCAGCAGCTTAGCGGCCGTCGTTTCGGGAGATACGCAGTATTTT. This codes for CASSLAAVVSGDTQYF.

This clone was detected once. The chain carries TRBV10-3 and TRBJ2-7; TRBD2 matches 8 bases. V trimming: 5 bases; J trimming: 0 bases; junction bases outside the gene matches: 0. CDR1 ENHRY and CDR2 SYGVKD come from the germline V gene. The CDR3 is 13 residues long. CDR3 loop: CAISSGSSYEQYF. CDR3 in DNA: TGTGCCATCAGTAGCGGGAGCTCCTACGAGCAGTACTTC.

The chain joins TRBV11-2 to TRBJ2-1, with 9 bases that match TRBD1. The ends lost 5 bases at V and 3 bases at J; junction bases unmatched: 8. CDR3 length equals 16 residues. Germline CDR1 SGHAT, CDR2 FQNNGV. The CDR3 bases are TGTGCCAGCAGCCTCCAGGGACAGGGCAGCTACAATGAGCAGTTCTTC. It translates to CASSLQGQGSYNEQFF.

This chain joins TRBV9 and TRBJ2-7; 10 bases fit TRBD2. The CDR3 has 17 amino acids. Germline values: CDR1 SGDLS, CDR2 YYNGEE. V gave up 4 bases and J gave up 5 bases; unmatched junction bases: 15. The CDR3 sequence is CASSPGLAGVLKNEQYF. The CDR3 nucleotides read TGTGCCAGCAGCCCAGGGCTAGCGGGAGTGCTCAAGAACGAGCAGTACTTC.

The chain has TRBV5-4 and TRBJ2-3, with 9 positions matching TRBD1. Per the germline V gene, CDR1 is SGHNT and CDR2 is YYREEE (reference sequence). The V segment lost 0 bases and the J segment 5 bases; nucleotides outside the gene matches: 10. The CDR3 consists of 17 residues. As DNA, the CDR3 is TGTGCCAGCAGCTTGGGGAATTACAGGGGGCGTGAAGATACGCAGTATTTT. Its protein is CASSLGNYRGREDTQYF.

The chain combines TRBV4-1 with TRBJ2-1; 9 nucleotides line up with TRBD2. Germline V gene data show CDR1 as MGHRA and CDR2 as YSYEKL. V lost 4 bases and J lost 4; bases outside the gene matches: 11. The CDR3 totals 17 residues. The DNA for the CDR3 is TGCGCCAGCAGCCCAGACGCCGCGGGAGGGCGATACAATGAGCAGTTCTTC. It translates to CASSPDAAGGRYNEQFF.

The V gene is TRBV27, the J gene TRBJ1-5, with 7 bases lining up with TRBD1. V lost 7 bases to trimming and J lost 5 bases; unmatched junction nucleotides: 8. The CDR3 extends over 14 amino acids. Germline CDR1 is MNHEY and CDR2 is SMNVEV (reference sequence). The CDR3 protein is CASTPGQGDQPQHF. The CDR3 DNA reads TGTGCCAGCACCCCGGGGCAGGGGGATCAGCCCCAGCATTTT.

This clone appeared once. The V call is TRBV19, the J call TRBJ2-2, with 7 bases identical to TRBD1. Germline CDR1 and CDR2: LNHDA and SQIVND (reference sequence). J gave up 3 bases and V 4 bases, and 2 bases lay outside the gene matches. This CDR3 spans 14 amino acids. The DNA of the CDR3 is TGTGCCAGTAGTAATGACAGGGACACCGGGGAGCTGTTTTTT. Translating gives CASSNDRDTGELFF.

The genes are TRBV18 and TRBJ2-1, with D hard to call. Per the germline V gene, CDR1 is KGHSH and CDR2 is LQKENI. The CDR3 is 12 amino acids. Trimming removed 5 bases from V and 9 bases from J, with 11 bases in between. The CDR3 region has the DNA TGTGCCAGCTCATTCGAACGGTCTGAGCAGTTCTTC. Translated: CASSFERSEQFF.

This clone was picked up a small number of times. The V and J genes are TRBV5-6 and TRBJ2-5; 8 bases align to TRBD1. V lost 4 bases and J lost 2; bases outside the gene matches: 4. Germline assignment: CDR1 SGHDT and CDR2 YYEEEE. The CDR3 is 14 amino acids. CDR3 coding DNA: TGTGCCAGCAGCGAGGGACAGGTTCAAGAGACCCAGTACTTC. Translation: CASSEGQVQETQYF.

The chain combines TRBV7-8 with TRBJ2-1; 9 bases are a match to TRBD1. The V and J ends lost 5 bases and 7 bases, in that order; junction bases with no gene match: 9. The germline V gene encodes CDR1 SGHVS and CDR2 FQNEAQ. This CDR3 is built from 15 residues. The CDR3 region is CASSRDRDAWNEQFF. The CDR3 region has the DNA TGTGCCAGCAGCCGGGACAGGGACGCGTGGAATGAGCAGTTCTTC.

Here the CDR3 DNA reads TGTGCCAGCAGCCGGGGGGGGAATGAGCAGTTCTTC. Translating gives CASSRGGNEQFF. The J gene is TRBJ2-1, the V gene TRBV27; 8 bases align to TRBD2. The CDR3 is 12 residues long. Germline-derived CDR1 and CDR2 are MNHEY and SMNVEV (reference sequence). J lost 7 bases, V lost 6 bases, and 2 bases had no gene match.

A word on this clone: Lacking the conserved final phenylalanine or tryptophan, this CDR3 likely reflects a read error. Because the CDR3's place on the DNA is in doubt, the DNA is left out and the CDR3 is given as listed by TCRdb. The chain combines TRBV9 with TRBJ2-6; the table gives TRBD2 as D, unverified against the DNA. The germline CDR1 and CDR2 sequences are SGDLS and YYNGEE. The CDR3 spans 10 residues, counting both ends. The CDR3 region is CASSVLERFY.

This clone was observed a handful of times. The V and J genes are TRBV4-3 and TRBJ1-2; D might be TRBD1 (6 bases). CDR3 length: 16 residues. V lost 0 bases and J 4 bases, leaving 15 bases between the germline ends. CDR1 LGHNA and CDR2 YSLEER come from the germline V gene. The CDR3 protein is CASSQDRGGVAYGYTF. DNA of the CDR3: TGCGCCAGCAGCCAAGACAGGGGAGGGGTGGCCTATGGCTACACCTTC.

CDR3 loop: CAISAGGGDTEAFF. CDR3 nucleotide sequence: TGTGCCATCAGTGCCGGGGGAGGTGACACTGAAGCTTTCTTT. The genes are TRBV10-3 and TRBJ1-1, with a tentative D call TRBD1 (5 bases). Deletions cut 4 bases from V and 3 bases from J, with 12 bases between. Looked up from germline, CDR1 is ENHRY and CDR2 is SYGVKD. CDR3 size: 14 residues.

The chain is built from TRBV4-1 and TRBJ1-5; possible D gene TRBD1, 6 bases. Germline CDR1 MGHRA, CDR2 YSYEKL. The germline V and J ends were trimmed by 4 bases and 1 base, with 8 bases remaining between them. This CDR3 has 14 amino acids. DNA of the CDR3: TGCGCCAGCAGCCGCGGACAGAGCAATCAGCCCCAGCATTTT. Protein product: CASSRGQSNQPQHF.

The rearrangement uses TRBV6-1 and TRBJ1-4, with D unresolved. The CDR3 sequence is 15 residues long. In germline, CDR1 is MNHNS, CDR2 SASEGT. The V gene lost 7 bases and the J gene lost 4 bases, with 16 bases spanning the gap. The CDR3 DNA reads as TGTGCCAGCACGCGAGAGGCGGTAAATAATGAAAAACTGTTTTTT. Translating it yields CASTREAVNNEKLFF.